Following are 22 T cell receptor beta chains from one sample sequenced in a study of STAT5B mutations in CD4+ large granular lymphocyte leukemia. Repertoires were generated with immunoSEQ multiplex PCR, while TCRdb's copy carries only in-frame clones and drops some. The profile covers several thousand clones, with approximately 83% appearing a single time and less than 75% taken by the ten largest. The sample was PBMCs. Receptor source: a woman aged 60-75 years with CD4+ T-cell large granular lymphocyte leukemia.

The chain links TRBV7-9 to TRBJ1-2; TRBD1 aligns across 7 bases. The J segment lost 8 bases and the V segment lost 0 bases, leaving 9 bases of the junction unmatched. Germline V gene sequence: CDR1 SEHNR, CDR2 FQNEAQ (reference sequence). The CDR3 loop spans 15 amino acids. The DNA of the CDR3 is TGTGCCAGCAGCTTAGCTACGACAGGGACCGGCGGCTACACCTTC. Its translation: CASSLATTGTGGYTF.

The chain is built from TRBV7-2 and TRBJ2-5, with no clear D. CDR3 length: 15 amino acids. Germline values: CDR1 SGHTA, CDR2 FQGNSA. Between the trimmed V and J ends, which lost 1 base and 2 bases, there was a span of 11 bases. CDR3: CASSLERLGQETQYF. In DNA, the CDR3 is TGTGCCAGCAGCTTAGAACGGCTGGGGCAAGAGACCCAGTACTTC.

This clone appeared a few times. The chain couples TRBV7-9 to TRBJ1-1; tentative D call: TRBD1 (6 bases). Germline values: CDR1 SEHNR, CDR2 FQNEAQ (reference sequence). The V and J ends lost 5 bases and 2 bases respectively, with 15 bases between them. The CDR3 runs 15 residues. The CDR3 DNA reads TGTGCCAGCAGCCCCCGTTACAGGGCCAACACTGAAGCTTTCTTT. Its translation: CASSPRYRANTEAFF.

This sequence joins TRBV19 and TRBJ1-2, with D unclear. There are 15 residues in the CDR3. V was shortened by 3 bases and J by 4 bases, with 15 bases between the two germline ends. Germline CDR1 reads LNHDA; CDR2 reads SQIVND (reference sequence). This CDR3 reads CASSIGRLPVYGYTF. CDR3 nucleotide sequence: TGTGCCAGTAGTATCGGGAGGCTCCCAGTCTATGGCTACACCTTC.

CDR3 sequence (DNA): TGCGCCAGCAGCTCAAGTAAATTAGGGTCCCAAGAGACCCAGTACTTC. This translates into CASSSSKLGSQETQYF. The chain couples TRBV4-1 to TRBJ2-5; D not resolved. Per the germline V gene, CDR1 is MGHRA and CDR2 is YSYEKL. V lost 5 bases and J 1 base, leaving 17 bases between the germline ends. The CDR3 is 16 amino acids.

The chain is built from TRBV15 and TRBJ1-6; D is perhaps TRBD1 (5 bases). Trimming shortened V by 2 bases and J by 11 bases, and 10 bases separated the two germline ends. CDR3 length: 13 residues. Germline V gene lookup returns CDR1 LNHNV and CDR2 YYDKDF (reference sequence). CDR3 coding DNA: TGTGCCACCAGCAGACCTGACAGTCCACCCCTCCACTTT. Its protein is CATSRPDSPPLHF. The entire variable domain, with the rest obtained from reference TRBV15 and TRBJ1-6, is as follows: DAMVIQNPRYQVTQFGKPVTLSCSQTLNHNVMYWYQQKSSQAPKLLFHYYDKDFNNEADTPDNFQSRRPNTSFCFLDIRSPGLGDTAMYLCATSRPDSPPLHFGNGTRLTVT.

The chain combines TRBV7-2 with TRBJ1-5, with 8 nucleotides matching TRBD1. V lost 5 bases to trimming and J lost 5 bases; unmatched junction nucleotides: 8. The germline V gene has CDR1 SGHTA and CDR2 FQGNSA. CDR3 length: 15 amino acids. CDR3 sequence: CASSLNGQGYQPQHF. The CDR3 DNA reads as TGTGCCAGCAGCCTGAACGGACAGGGATATCAGCCCCAGCATTTT.

The chain's CDR3 is CASSLGGNYEQYF. The CDR3 DNA is TGTGCCAGCAGCTTGGGCGGTAACTACGAGCAGTACTTC. The rearrangement links TRBV13 to TRBJ2-7; the D is unclear. Germline CDR1 PRHDT, CDR2 FYEKMQ (reference sequence). The length of the CDR3 is 13 residues. V lost 3 bases and J lost 3, with 9 bases in between.

The gene calls are TRBV15 and TRBJ1-5; unclear D gene. The V and J ends lost 4 bases and 6 bases respectively, with 7 bases between them. The CDR3 spans 12 residues. CDR1 and CDR2 from the germline V gene are LNHNV and YYDKDF (reference sequence). DNA of the CDR3: TGTGCCACCAGCATGGTACCTCAGCCCCAGCATTTT. Encoded protein: CATSMVPQPQHF. The full variable domain, rest sourced from reference TRBV15 and TRBJ1-5, is DAMVIQNPRYQVTQFGKPVTLSCSQTLNHNVMYWYQQKSSQAPKLLFHYYDKDFNNEADTPDNFQSRRPNTSFCFLDIRSPGLGDTAMYLCATSMVPQPQHFGDGTRLSIL.

The chain is built from TRBV2 and TRBJ2-1; possible D gene TRBD1, 5 bases. Trimming left V 4 bases short and J 10 bases short, with 11 bases between. Looked up from germline, CDR1 is SNHLY and CDR2 is FYNNEI. The CDR3 extends over 12 amino acids. CDR3 protein: CASSALGQEQFF. The CDR3 DNA reads as TGTGCCAGCAGTGCCCTAGGACAAGAGCAGTTCTTC.

In its sample, this clone was seen a few times. The V and J genes are TRBV10-1 and TRBJ2-7, with D unresolved. The CDR3 totals 13 residues. Trimming removed 0 bases from V and 2 bases from J, with 5 bases in between. CDR1 and CDR2 from the germline V gene are WNHNN and SYGVQD (reference sequence). The CDR3 protein is CASSESAAYEQYF. CDR3 nucleotide sequence: TGCGCCAGCAGTGAGTCCGCAGCCTACGAGCAGTACTTC.

The rearrangement joins TRBV29-1 to TRBJ1-1; D gene uncertain. This CDR3 is 9 amino acids long. The germline V and J ends were trimmed by 6 bases and 3 bases, with 2 bases remaining between them. Germline V CDR1 and CDR2: SQVTM, ANQGSEA. In nucleotides, the CDR3 is TGCAGCGTCGACACTGAAGCTTTCTTT. This codes for CSVDTEAFF.

The V call is TRBV18, the J call TRBJ1-4; a possible D gene is TRBD1 (6 bases). CDR1 KGHSH and CDR2 LQKENI come from the germline V gene. There are 17 residues in the CDR3. The V and J ends lost 5 bases and 4 bases respectively, with 20 bases between them. DNA for the CDR3: TGTGCCAGCTCATCATTGAGCAGGGGCACCGGTAATGAAAAACTGTTTTTT. It is translated as CASSSLSRGTGNEKLFF.

This clone has a handful of counts. The V gene is TRBV5-4, the J gene TRBJ2-7, with 8 bases that match TRBD2. V shed 3 bases, J shed 1 base, and the junction held 9 bases outside the gene matches. The CDR3 covers 16 residues. Germline V gene data show CDR1 as SGHNT and CDR2 as YYREEE (reference sequence). Here the CDR3 DNA reads TGTGCCAGCAGCTGGCGAGGGCTAGCGGGTTCCTACGAGCAGTACTTC. It translates to CASSWRGLAGSYEQYF. Full variable domain (missing parts from reference TRBV5-4 and TRBJ2-7): ETGVTQSPTHLIKTRGQQVTLRCSSQSGHNTVSWYQQALGQGPQFIFQYYREEENGRGNFPPRFSGLQFPNYSSELNVNALELDDSALYLCASSWRGLAGSYEQYFGPGTRLTVT.

The chain recombines TRBV7-2 with TRBJ2-7; 7 nucleotides align to TRBD1. Per germline, CDR1 SGHTA and CDR2 FQGNSA. The ends lost 6 bases at V and 3 bases at J; junction bases unmatched: 5. The CDR3 totals 13 residues. For the CDR3, the DNA is TGTGCCAGCAGGCAATGGGACAGCTACGAGCAGTACTTC. It yields the protein CASRQWDSYEQYF.

This clone has only one observation. V usage is TRBV9 and J usage is TRBJ1-6, with a possible D match to TRBD1 (6 bases). The ends were cut back, 5 bases at V and 6 bases at J, with 12 bases in the middle. CDR1 is SGDLS, CDR2 YYNGEE, per germline. This CDR3 is built from 14 residues. The CDR3 loop reads CASRGRGGNSPLHF. CDR3 coding DNA: TGTGCCAGCAGAGGCAGAGGGGGTAATTCACCCCTCCACTTT.

V is TRBV10-3 and J is TRBJ1-1; 8 bases are a match to TRBD1. V lost 4 bases, J lost 5 bases, and 12 bases stayed unmatched. The CDR3 is made up of 16 amino acids. Germline V lookup: CDR1 ENHRY, CDR2 SYGVKD. The CDR3 reads CAISGTGTGDGTEAFF. CDR3 sequence (DNA): TGTGCCATCAGTGGCACCGGGACAGGTGATGGTACTGAAGCTTTCTTT.

This clone was seen a few times. V usage is TRBV7-2 and J usage is TRBJ1-3; 8 nucleotides line up with TRBD1. V was clipped by 5 bases and J by 1 base; unmatched bases: 4. The CDR3 extends over 15 amino acids. The germline CDR1 and CDR2 sequences are SGHTA and FQGNSA. CDR3 in amino acids: CASSLRTGSGNTIYF. The CDR3 nucleotides are TGTGCCAGCAGCCTCAGGACAGGGTCTGGAAACACCATATATTTT.

The chain couples TRBV5-4 to TRBJ2-1; D is undetermined. Trimming removed 0 bases at V and 0 bases at J, with 7 bases between. Germline-derived CDR1 and CDR2 are SGHNT and YYREEE (reference sequence). CDR3 length: 15 residues. In nucleotides, the CDR3 is TGTGCCAGCAGCTTGGTTGCGGACTCCTACAATGAGCAGTTCTTC. The encoded protein is CASSLVADSYNEQFF. Looking up the rest from reference TRBV5-4 and TRBJ2-1 gives the full variable domain: ETGVTQSPTHLIKTRGQQVTLRCSSQSGHNTVSWYQQALGQGPQFIFQYYREEENGRGNFPPRFSGLQFPNYSSELNVNALELDDSALYLCASSLVADSYNEQFFGPGTRLTVL.

The rearrangement uses TRBV27 and TRBJ2-7; 11 bases are a match to TRBD1. CDR1 is MNHEY, CDR2 SMNVEV, per germline (reference sequence). Trimming took 2 bases from V and 3 from J; bases not matched to a gene: 6. The CDR3 runs 16 residues. This chain's CDR3 is CASSLAGTGGGYEQYF. Written as DNA, the CDR3 is TGTGCCAGCAGTTTAGCGGGGACAGGGGGAGGCTACGAGCAGTACTTC.

The chain employs TRBV4-1 and TRBJ1-2, with D possibly matching TRBD1 (6 bases). V lost 7 bases and J lost 4, with 25 bases in between. CDR1 MGHRA and CDR2 YSYEKL come from the germline V gene. The CDR3 has 17 residues. The CDR3 DNA is TGCGCCAGCACAAACGTAGCCCTCGGACAGCAGAGCTATGGCTACACCTTC. Encoded protein: CASTNVALGQQSYGYTF.

The V and J genes are TRBV7-2 and TRBJ2-3; 11 nucleotides match TRBD2. Germline assignment: CDR1 SGHTA and CDR2 FQGNSA. J was trimmed by 1 base and V by 7 bases; bases with no gene match: 7. There are 16 residues in the CDR3. CDR3 DNA sequence: TGTGCCAGCATGCTAGCGGGAGGCTATGGCACAGATACGCAGTATTTT. This sequence encodes CASMLAGGYGTDTQYF.